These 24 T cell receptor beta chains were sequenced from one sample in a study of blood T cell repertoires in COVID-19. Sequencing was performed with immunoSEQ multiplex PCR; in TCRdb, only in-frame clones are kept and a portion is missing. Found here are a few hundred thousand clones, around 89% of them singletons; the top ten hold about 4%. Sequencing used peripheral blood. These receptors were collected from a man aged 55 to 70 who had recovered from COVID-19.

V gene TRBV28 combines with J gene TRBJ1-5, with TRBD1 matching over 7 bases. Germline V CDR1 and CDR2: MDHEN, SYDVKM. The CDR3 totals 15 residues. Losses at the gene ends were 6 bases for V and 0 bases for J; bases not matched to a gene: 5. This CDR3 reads CASRNTGVSNQPQHF. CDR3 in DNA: TGTGCCAGCAGAAACACAGGGGTTAGCAATCAGCCCCAGCATTTT.

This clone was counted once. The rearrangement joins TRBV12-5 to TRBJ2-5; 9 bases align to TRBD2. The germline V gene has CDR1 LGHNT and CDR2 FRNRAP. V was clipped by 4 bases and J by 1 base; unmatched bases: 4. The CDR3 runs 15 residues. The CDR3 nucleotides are TGTGCTAGTGGTTCTAGCGGGGCGACCCAAGAGACCCAGTACTTC. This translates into CASGSSGATQETQYF.

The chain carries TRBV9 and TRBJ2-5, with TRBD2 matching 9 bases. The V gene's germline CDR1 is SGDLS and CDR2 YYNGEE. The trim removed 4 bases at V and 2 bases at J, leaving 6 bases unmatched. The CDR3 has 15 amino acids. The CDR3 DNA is TGTGCCAGCAGCAATTCGGGACTAGCTCAAGAGACCCAGTACTTC. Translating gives CASSNSGLAQETQYF.

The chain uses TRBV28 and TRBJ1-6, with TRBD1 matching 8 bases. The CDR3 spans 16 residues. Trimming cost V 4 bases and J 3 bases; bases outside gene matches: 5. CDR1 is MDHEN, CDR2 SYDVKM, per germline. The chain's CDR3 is CASSSSGTGYNSPLHF. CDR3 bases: TGTGCCAGCAGTTCCTCCGGGACAGGCTATAATTCACCCCTCCACTTT.

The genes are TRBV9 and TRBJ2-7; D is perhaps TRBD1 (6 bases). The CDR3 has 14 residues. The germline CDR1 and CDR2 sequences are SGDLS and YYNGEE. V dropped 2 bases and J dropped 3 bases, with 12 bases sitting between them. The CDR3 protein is CASSVSGELYEQYF. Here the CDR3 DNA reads TGTGCCAGCAGCGTGTCAGGGGAGCTCTACGAGCAGTACTTC. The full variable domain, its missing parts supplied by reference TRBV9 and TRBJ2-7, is DSGVTQTPKHLITATGQRVTLRCSPRSGDLSVYWYQQSLDQGLQFLIQYYNGEERAKGNILERFSAQQFPDLHSELNLSSLELGDSALYFCASSVSGELYEQYFGPGTRLTVT.

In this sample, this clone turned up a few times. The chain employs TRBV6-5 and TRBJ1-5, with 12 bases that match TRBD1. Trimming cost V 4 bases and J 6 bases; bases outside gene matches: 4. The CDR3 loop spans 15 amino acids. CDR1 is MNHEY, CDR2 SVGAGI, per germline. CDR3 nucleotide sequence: TGTGCCAGCAGTTCAGGGACAGGGGGCGGTCAGCCCCAGCATTTT. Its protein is CASSSGTGGGQPQHF.

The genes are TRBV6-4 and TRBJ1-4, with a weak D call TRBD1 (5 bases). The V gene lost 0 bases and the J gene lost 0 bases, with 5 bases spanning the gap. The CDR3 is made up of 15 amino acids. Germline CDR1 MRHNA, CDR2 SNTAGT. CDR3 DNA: TGTGCCAGCAGTGACTCGACAGCAACTAATGAAAAACTGTTTTTT. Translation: CASSDSTATNEKLFF.

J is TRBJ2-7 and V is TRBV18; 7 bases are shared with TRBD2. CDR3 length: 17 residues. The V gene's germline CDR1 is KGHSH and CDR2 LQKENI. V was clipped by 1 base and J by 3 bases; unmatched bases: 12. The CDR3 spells CASSPRSASGGDYEQYF. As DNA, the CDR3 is TGTGCCAGCTCACCACGATCGGCTAGCGGAGGAGACTACGAGCAGTACTTC.

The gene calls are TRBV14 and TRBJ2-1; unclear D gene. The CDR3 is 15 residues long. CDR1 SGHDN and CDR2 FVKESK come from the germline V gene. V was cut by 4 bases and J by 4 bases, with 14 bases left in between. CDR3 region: CASSPGERNYNEQFF. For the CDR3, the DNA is TGTGCCAGCAGCCCTGGTGAGCGCAATTACAATGAGCAGTTCTTC.

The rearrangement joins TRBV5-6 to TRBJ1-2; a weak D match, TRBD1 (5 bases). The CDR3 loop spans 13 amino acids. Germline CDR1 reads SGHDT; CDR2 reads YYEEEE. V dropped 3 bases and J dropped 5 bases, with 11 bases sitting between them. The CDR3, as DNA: TGTGCCAGCAGCTCTGGAGCAGGGTATGGCTACACCTTC. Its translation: CASSSGAGYGYTF. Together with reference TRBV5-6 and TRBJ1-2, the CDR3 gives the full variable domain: DAGVTQSPTHLIKTRGQQVTLRCSPKSGHDTVSWYQQALGQGPQFIFQYYEEEERQRGNFPDRFSGHQFPNYSSELNVNALLLGDSALYLCASSSGAGYGYTFGSGTRLTVV.

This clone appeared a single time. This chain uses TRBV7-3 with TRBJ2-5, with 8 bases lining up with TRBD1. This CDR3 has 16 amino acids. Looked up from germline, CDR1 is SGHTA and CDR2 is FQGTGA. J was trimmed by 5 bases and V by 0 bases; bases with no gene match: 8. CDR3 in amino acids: CASSLTADRGGETQYF. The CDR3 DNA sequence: TGTGCCAGCAGCTTAACCGCAGACAGGGGCGGGGAGACCCAGTACTTC.

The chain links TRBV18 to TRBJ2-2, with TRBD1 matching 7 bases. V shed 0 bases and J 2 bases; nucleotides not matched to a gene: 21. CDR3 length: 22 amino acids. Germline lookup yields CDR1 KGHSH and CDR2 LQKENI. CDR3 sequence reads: CASSPPPSSDSAGTVNTGELFF. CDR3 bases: TGTGCCAGCTCACCACCACCGAGCTCTGATTCCGCTGGGACAGTAAACACCGGGGAGCTGTTTTTT.

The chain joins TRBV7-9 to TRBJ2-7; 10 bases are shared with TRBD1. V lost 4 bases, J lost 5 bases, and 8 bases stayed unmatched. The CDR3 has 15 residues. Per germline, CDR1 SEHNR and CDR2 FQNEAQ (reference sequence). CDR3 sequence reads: CASSWAGTGDHEQYF. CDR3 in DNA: TGTGCCAGCAGCTGGGCCGGGACAGGGGACCACGAGCAGTACTTC.

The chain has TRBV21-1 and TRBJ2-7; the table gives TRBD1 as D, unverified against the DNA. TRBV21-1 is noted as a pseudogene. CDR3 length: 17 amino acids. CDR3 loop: CASSKVPQGQGSYEQYF. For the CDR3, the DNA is TGTGCCAGCAGCAAAGTCCCCCAGGGACAAGGCTCCTACGAGCAGTACTTC.

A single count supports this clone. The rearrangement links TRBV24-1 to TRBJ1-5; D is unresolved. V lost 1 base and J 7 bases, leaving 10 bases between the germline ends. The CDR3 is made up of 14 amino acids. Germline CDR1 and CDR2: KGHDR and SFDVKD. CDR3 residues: CATSDFGSGQPQHF. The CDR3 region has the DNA TGTGCCACCAGTGATTTTGGGTCAGGCCAGCCCCAGCATTTT.

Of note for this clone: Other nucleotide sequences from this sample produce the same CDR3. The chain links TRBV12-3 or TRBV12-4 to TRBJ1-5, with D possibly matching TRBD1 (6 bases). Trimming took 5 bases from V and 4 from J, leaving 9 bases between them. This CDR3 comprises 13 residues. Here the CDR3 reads CASSRQGNQPQHF. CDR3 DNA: TGTGCCAGCAGTAGGCAGGGGAATCAGCCCCAGCATTTT.

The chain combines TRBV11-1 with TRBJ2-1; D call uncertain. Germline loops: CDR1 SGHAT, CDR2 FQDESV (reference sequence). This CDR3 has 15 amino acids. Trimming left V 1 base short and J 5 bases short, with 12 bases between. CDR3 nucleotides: TGTGCCAGCAGCTTAGACTACTATGCAAACAATGAGCAGTTCTTC. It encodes CASSLDYYANNEQFF.

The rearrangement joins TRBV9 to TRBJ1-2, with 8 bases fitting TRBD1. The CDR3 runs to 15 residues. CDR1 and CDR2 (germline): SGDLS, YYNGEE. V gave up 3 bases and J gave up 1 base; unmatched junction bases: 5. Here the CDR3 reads CASSDRQGLNYGYTF. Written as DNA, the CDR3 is TGTGCCAGCAGCGACCGACAGGGGCTTAACTATGGCTACACCTTC.

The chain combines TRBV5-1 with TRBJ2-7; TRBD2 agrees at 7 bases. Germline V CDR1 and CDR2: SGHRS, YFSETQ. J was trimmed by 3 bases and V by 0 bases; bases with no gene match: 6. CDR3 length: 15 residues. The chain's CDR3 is CASSLGGTTYYEQYF. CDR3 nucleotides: TGCGCCAGCAGCTTGGGGGGGACTACATACTACGAGCAGTACTTC.

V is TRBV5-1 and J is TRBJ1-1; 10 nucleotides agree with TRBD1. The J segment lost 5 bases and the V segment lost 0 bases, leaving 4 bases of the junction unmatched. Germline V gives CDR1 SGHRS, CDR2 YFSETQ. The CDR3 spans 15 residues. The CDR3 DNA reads TGCGCCAGCAGCTTGGAGACAGGGGGCTTTACTGAAGCTTTCTTT. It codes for CASSLETGGFTEAFF. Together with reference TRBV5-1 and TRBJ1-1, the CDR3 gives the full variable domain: KAGVTQTPRYLIKTRGQQVTLSCSPISGHRSVSWYQQTPGQGLQFLFEYFSETQRNKGNFPGRFSGRQFSNSRSEMNVSTLELGDSALYLCASSLETGGFTEAFFGQGTRLTVV.

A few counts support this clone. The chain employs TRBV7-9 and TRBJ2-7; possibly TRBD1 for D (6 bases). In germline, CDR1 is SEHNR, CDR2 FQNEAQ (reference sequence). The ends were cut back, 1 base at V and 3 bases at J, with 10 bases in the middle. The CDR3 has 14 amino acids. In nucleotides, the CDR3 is TGTGCCAGCAGCTTAGGGACAGTTAGCTACGAGCAGTACTTC. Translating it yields CASSLGTVSYEQYF.

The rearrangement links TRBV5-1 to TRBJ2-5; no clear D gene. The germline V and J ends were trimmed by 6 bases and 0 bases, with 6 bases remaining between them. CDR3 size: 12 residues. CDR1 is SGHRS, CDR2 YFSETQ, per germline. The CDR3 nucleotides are TGCGCCAGCAACAGCAACCAAGAGACCCAGTACTTC. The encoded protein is CASNSNQETQYF.

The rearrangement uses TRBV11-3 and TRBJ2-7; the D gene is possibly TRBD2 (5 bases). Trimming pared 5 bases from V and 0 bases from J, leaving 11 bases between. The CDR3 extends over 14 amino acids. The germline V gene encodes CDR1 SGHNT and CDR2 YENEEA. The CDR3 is CASSVSDSSYEQYF. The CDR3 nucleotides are TGTGCCAGCAGCGTCTCGGACTCCTCCTACGAGCAGTACTTC.

CDR3 nucleotides: TGTGCCAGCAGCCGAAGATCCGACAGGGGAGGATATGGCTACACCTTC. Translation: CASSRRSDRGGYGYTF. The genes are TRBV7-9 and TRBJ1-2; TRBD1 matches at 8 bases. The ends lost 5 bases at V and 5 bases at J; junction bases unmatched: 13. Germline loops: CDR1 SEHNR, CDR2 FQNEAQ (reference sequence). The length of the CDR3 is 16 residues.